This T cell receptor (beta chain) was documented in a study of control samples from healthy donors and cancer patients. Germline assignment: CDR1 MGHRA and CDR2 YSYEKL. The trim removed 0 bases at V and 4 bases at J, leaving 10 bases unmatched. This CDR3 region has 18 residues. Assay: immunoSEQ multiplex PCR; the TCRdb copy retains only in-frame clones and omits some. The sample yields about 120,000 clones, approximately 87% seen once. The sequenced sample was blood. The TCR was taken from a man aged 25 to 40 in good health. This sequence joins TRBV4-1 and TRBJ1-1; TRBD1 agrees at 11 bases. CDR3 DNA: TGCGCCAGCAGCCAAGATAGGACAGGGGGCGCCTTAGGCACTGAAGCTTTCTTT. Amino acid sequence: CASSQDRTGGALGTEAFF.